The 26 T cell receptor beta chains in this list originate from one sample, sequenced in a study of cytomegalovirus exposure and HLA in healthy donors. The study ran its PCR with 60 Vbeta and 13 Jbeta primers. Profiling relied on immunoSEQ multiplex PCR, and the TCRdb table lists in-frame clones only, not all of them. This table holds over 80,000 clones, roughly four fifths found once. The sequenced material came from PBMCs. Receptor source: a middle-aged man in good health and CMV-seropositive.

This chain connects TRBV19 to TRBJ1-4; TRBD1 agrees at 12 bases. The CDR3 is made up of 18 amino acids. Germline CDR1 LNHDA, CDR2 SQIVND (reference sequence). J was trimmed by 7 bases and V by 5 bases; bases with no gene match: 14. The CDR3 is CASSPHAGTGGRGEKLFF. The CDR3 region has the DNA TGTGCCAGTAGTCCGCATGCCGGGACAGGGGGCAGAGGTGAAAAACTGTTTTTT.

As concerns this clone: One junction end disagrees with the germline gene, perhaps due to a read error. V gene TRBV30 combines with J gene TRBJ2-2; a weak D match, TRBD2 (7 bases). Germline V gene sequence: CDR1 GTSNPN, CDR2 SVGIG (reference sequence). The CDR3 is made up of 13 amino acids. The CDR3 here is CARRSGEGGELFF. CDR3 coding DNA: TGTGCCCGGAGGTCAGGGGAGGGCGGGGAGCTGTTTTTT.

This clone was picked up one time. The chain employs TRBV11-2 and TRBJ1-1; D may be TRBD1 (6 bases). CDR3 length: 14 residues. Germline CDR1 and CDR2: SGHAT and FQNNGV. Trimming stripped 3 bases from V and 0 bases from J, with 8 bases between. CDR3 sequence (DNA): TGTGCCAGCAGCTTGGGACATATGAACACTGAAGCTTTCTTT. Its protein product is CASSLGHMNTEAFF.

On this clone: At one end, the junction sequence differs from germline, possibly due to a read error. The chain employs TRBV7-9 and TRBJ2-7; weak D call: TRBD2 (5 bases). The germline V gene has CDR1 SEHNR and CDR2 FQNEAQ (reference sequence). The CDR3 sequence is 16 residues long. CDR3 protein: CSSSFHGVTFSYEQYF. For the CDR3, the DNA is TGTTCCAGCAGCTTCCACGGGGTCACTTTTTCCTACGAGCAGTACTTC.

The V gene is TRBV14, the J gene TRBJ2-5; D remains ambiguous. The V gene lost 0 bases and the J gene lost 3 bases, with 8 bases spanning the gap. Germline CDR1 is SGHDN and CDR2 is FVKESK. The CDR3 is made up of 14 amino acids. This CDR3 reads CASSQDLQKETQYF. In DNA form, the CDR3 reads TGTGCCAGCAGCCAAGATCTGCAGAAAGAGACCCAGTACTTC.

CDR3 coding DNA: TGTGCCAGCTCCCCGAACTCGGGAAACTACAATGAGCAGTTCTTC. Protein product: CASSPNSGNYNEQFF. V is TRBV18 and J is TRBJ2-1, with D possibly matching TRBD2 (5 bases). Trimming removed 6 bases from V and 3 bases from J, with 15 bases in between. This CDR3 spans 15 amino acids. CDR1 is KGHSH and CDR2 is LQKENI in the germline V gene.

This clone was found a few times. Compared with germline, one end of the junction differs, possibly owing to a read error. V and J are TRBV7-7 and TRBJ2-3; 7 nucleotides align to TRBD2. In germline, CDR1 is SSHAT, CDR2 FNYEAQ (reference sequence). CDR3 size: 12 residues. CDR3 loop: CASSPGGDTQYF. DNA for the CDR3: TGTGCTAGCAGCCCCGGGGGGGATACGCAGTATTTT.

This clone was seen just once. The chain uses TRBV5-8 and TRBJ1-2, with D unclear. V was cut by 1 base and J by 2 bases, with 9 bases left in between. Germline V gene sequence: CDR1 SGHTS, CDR2 YDEGEE. The CDR3 length is 14 residues. CDR3 nucleotides: TGTGCCAGCAGCTTGTCCAGTGTCAACTATGGCTACACCTTC. Translated, it gives CASSLSSVNYGYTF.

V gene TRBV27 combines with J gene TRBJ2-1; 11 bases line up with TRBD2. Germline V gene data show CDR1 as MNHEY and CDR2 as SMNVEV (reference sequence). The CDR3 totals 20 residues. After removal of 5 bases from V and 1 base from J, the junction contained 16 bases not matched to a gene. CDR3 bases: TGTGCCAGCAGTCCTCCGGGGCTAGCGGGAGGAGGTAGTTCCTACAATGAGCAGTTCTTC. Translating it yields CASSPPGLAGGGSSYNEQFF.

This clone was seen once. The gene calls are TRBV5-4 and TRBJ2-1, with a weak D call TRBD2 (5 bases). V lost 4 bases and J 2 bases, leaving 13 bases between the germline ends. The CDR3 runs to 15 residues. The germline V gene encodes CDR1 SGHNT and CDR2 YYREEE (reference sequence). For the CDR3, the DNA is TGTGCCAGCAGCCTTACTAGGGAGACCTACAATGAGCAGTTCTTC. It codes for CASSLTRETYNEQFF.

The V call is TRBV6-6, the J call TRBJ1-5; D not resolved. V gave up 3 bases and J gave up 3 bases, with 9 bases separating them. Germline V gives CDR1 MNHNY, CDR2 SVGAGI (reference sequence). The CDR3 runs to 14 residues. Here the CDR3 reads CASSYLQTNQPQHF. The CDR3 nucleotides read TGTGCCAGCAGTTATCTACAGACCAATCAGCCCCAGCATTTT.

The V call is TRBV2, the J call TRBJ1-2; the D gene is possibly TRBD1 (6 bases). Per germline, CDR1 SNHLY and CDR2 FYNNEI. The germline V and J ends were trimmed by 6 bases and 7 bases, with 18 bases remaining between them. This CDR3 region has 14 residues. CDR3 coding DNA: TGTGCCAGCAGAGAGCTGACAGGCAGGGGTGGCTACACCTTC. Its protein is CASRELTGRGGYTF.

This clone was seen a handful of times. The chain has TRBV11-2 and TRBJ1-1; 7 nucleotides agree with TRBD1. The CDR3 is 15 amino acids. CDR1 SGHAT and CDR2 FQNNGV come from the germline V gene. The V gene end was trimmed by 0 bases and the J gene end by 4 bases; junction bases not matched to a gene: 5. CDR3 loop: CASSLDPTGVTEAFF. CDR3 DNA sequence: TGTGCCAGCAGCTTAGACCCCACAGGGGTCACTGAAGCTTTCTTT. Full variable domain (remainder filled in from reference TRBV11-2 and TRBJ1-1): EAGVAQSPRYKIIEKRQSVAFWCNPISGHATLYWYQQILGQGPKLLIQFQNNGVVDDSQLPKDRFSAERLKGVDSTLKIQPAKLEDSAVYLCASSLDPTGVTEAFFGQGTRLTVV.

As regards this clone: The junction departs from the called germline gene at one end, perhaps through a read error. The sample contains more than one DNA sequence encoding this CDR3. This chain connects TRBV5-8 to TRBJ2-3; unclear D gene. CDR1 and CDR2 (germline): SGHTS, YDEGEE. This CDR3 has 13 residues. In DNA, the CDR3 is TGTGCTAGCAGTCGCGGATACACAGATACGCAGTATTTT. It translates to CASSRGYTDTQYF.

The rearrangement links TRBV10-1 to TRBJ2-7, with 10 nucleotides matching TRBD2. V lost 1 base, J lost 8 bases, and 2 bases stayed unmatched. This CDR3 has 13 residues. The germline gives CDR1 WNHNN, CDR2 SYGVQD (reference sequence). The CDR3 region has the DNA TGCGCCAGCAGTGAGTTTACTAGCGGGAAGCAGTACTTC. It encodes CASSEFTSGKQYF.

The rearrangement joins TRBV27 to TRBJ2-4; TRBD1 matches 8 bases. This CDR3 comprises 13 residues. CDR1 and CDR2 (germline): MNHEY, SMNVEV (reference sequence). V shed 8 bases and J 6 bases; nucleotides not matched to a gene: 6. CDR3 sequence (DNA): TGTGCCAGCCCCGGACAGGGTTTAAACATTCAGTACTTC. Translated, it gives CASPGQGLNIQYF.

J is TRBJ1-1 and V is TRBV18; D gene ambiguous. V was shortened by 2 bases and J by 0 bases, with 10 bases between the two germline ends. The germline V gene encodes CDR1 KGHSH and CDR2 LQKENI. The CDR3 has 15 amino acids. The CDR3 loop reads CASSPFEEMNTEAFF. The CDR3 bases are TGTGCCAGCTCACCATTTGAGGAGATGAACACTGAAGCTTTCTTT.

This sequence joins TRBV18 and TRBJ1-1; D might be TRBD1 (5 bases). The CDR3 covers 15 residues. V lost 0 bases and J lost 1, with 9 bases in between. From germline, CDR1 is KGHSH and CDR2 LQKENI. Here the CDR3 reads CASSPPWQGNTEAFF. CDR3 DNA sequence: TGTGCCAGCTCACCACCATGGCAGGGGAACACTGAAGCTTTCTTT.

The CDR3 sequence is CASSIGEEGGEQYF. DNA of the CDR3: TGTGCCAGCTCCATCGGGGAGGAGGGAGGCGAGCAGTACTTC. The genes are TRBV5-4 and TRBJ2-7; a possible D gene is TRBD2 (6 bases). CDR1 is SGHNT, CDR2 YYREEE, per germline (reference sequence). The CDR3 totals 14 residues. V lost 7 bases, J lost 6 bases, and 20 bases lay in between.

The rearrangement uses TRBV6-5 and TRBJ2-3, with D possibly TRBD2 on 5 matching bases. Germline values: CDR1 MNHEY, CDR2 SVGAGI. Trimming took off 8 bases at V and 0 bases at J, with 6 bases between the two ends. This CDR3 has 12 amino acids. For the CDR3, the DNA is TGTGCCAGCGGACTTAGCACAGATACGCAGTATTTT. The encoded protein is CASGLSTDTQYF.

The CDR3 nucleotides read TGTGCCAGCAGCGGCAATTTCGGGGACAGGGGAAATACTAATGAAAAACTGTTTTTT. Protein: CASSGNFGDRGNTNEKLFF. This sequence joins TRBV4-2 and TRBJ1-4, with 10 bases identical to TRBD1. The germline gives CDR1 LGHNA, CDR2 YNFKEQ. The CDR3 has 19 residues. Trimming removed 5 bases from V and 2 bases from J; junction bases left unmatched: 14.

The rearrangement joins TRBV7-3 to TRBJ1-1; D is uncertain. CDR3 length equals 14 residues. The ends were cut back, 2 bases at V and 2 bases at J, with 9 bases in the middle. Germline CDR1 reads SGHTA; CDR2 reads FQGTGA. In DNA form, the CDR3 reads TGTGCCAGCAGCTTAGGCGGGGATAACACTGAAGCTTTCTTT. Translating gives CASSLGGDNTEAFF.

This sequence joins TRBV6-1 and TRBJ1-2, with TRBD1 matching over 7 bases. Germline values: CDR1 MNHNS, CDR2 SASEGT. The CDR3 consists of 14 residues. V was pared by 1 base and J by 6 bases, with 5 bases of the junction left unmatched. CDR3 protein: CASSEGDSLDGYTF. The CDR3 nucleotides read TGTGCCAGCAGTGAAGGGGACAGTCTAGATGGCTACACCTTC.

The chain carries TRBV5-1 and TRBJ1-1; D remains ambiguous. CDR1 is SGHRS and CDR2 is YFSETQ in the germline V gene. V gave up 4 bases and J gave up 1 base, with 11 bases separating them. The CDR3 consists of 14 residues. CDR3 DNA: TGCGCCAGCAGCCCCTACTCGGGGAACACTGAAGCTTTCTTT. Amino acid sequence: CASSPYSGNTEAFF.

In DNA, the CDR3 is TGTGCCAGCAGAGTTCTAGCGAACGAGCAGTACTTC. The encoded protein is CASRVLANEQYF. The genes are TRBV6-1 and TRBJ2-7, with a possible D match to TRBD2 (6 bases). The CDR3 runs 12 residues. Trimming left V 6 bases short and J 5 bases short, with 11 bases between. Germline loops: CDR1 MNHNS, CDR2 SASEGT.

J is TRBJ2-2 and V is TRBV29-1; 10 positions match TRBD1. In germline, CDR1 is SQVTM, CDR2 ANQGSEA. With 7 bases clipped from V and 3 bases from J, the junction kept 8 bases outside the gene matches. This CDR3 comprises 15 residues. The CDR3 here is CSAPGQGSDTGELFF. Written as DNA, the CDR3 is TGCAGCGCACCGGGACAGGGGTCCGACACCGGGGAGCTGTTTTTT.